The rows below give T cell receptor beta chains drawn from one sample of a study of T cell clonotyping in hematopoietic cell transplantation. Assay used: immunoSEQ multiplex PCR; TCRdb lists only in-frame clones, some missing. The sample lists 15,000 to 20,000 clones, about 83% occurring once. The specimen was PBMCs, collected 100 days after allogeneic stem cell transplant. The receptor source for this set is a male patient between 55 and 70 years old who had an allogeneic stem cell transplant from a related donor, so the T cells may come from the graft donor. Some clones in this sample may be carry-over from other donors' samples. Both conserved end residues are part of each CDR3. The D gene is left open where the match is weak. A clone size is listed for some rows: how often the clone was seen (once, few, many), or a class if it is expanded.

V	J	size	D	DNA	CDR3
TRBV5-4	TRBJ1-1	NA	NA	TGTGCCAGCAGCCTGACATTAGGTACTGAAGCTTTCTTT	CASSLTLGTEAFF
TRBV6-5	TRBJ1-4	NA	NA	TGTGCCAGCAGTCCGAATAGACAGGAACTGTTTTTT	CASSPNRQELFF
TRBV2	TRBJ1-2	NA	NA	TGTGCCAGCAGCGCCTGGACGGATGGCTACACCTTC	CASSAWTDGYTF
TRBV4-1	TRBJ1-2	NA	NA	TGCGCCAGCAGCCAAGATAAGGGGGAAGCCTATGGCTACACCTTC	CASSQDKGEAYGYTF
TRBV29-1	TRBJ1-4	NA	TRBD1	TGCAGCGTTTACATGGACAGGGGGCTGACTAATGAAAAACTGTTTTTT	CSVYMDRGLTNEKLFF
TRBV5-1	TRBJ1-6	NA	NA	TGCGCCAGCAGCTTGGAAGTAGGTTCACCCCTCCACTTT	CASSLEVGSPLHF
TRBV30	TRBJ1-5	NA	NA	TGTGCCTGTGGCGGTAATAATCAGCCCCAGCATTTT	CACGGNNQPQHF
TRBV10-3	TRBJ2-7	once	NA	TGTGCCATCAGTGACTCAATAGATCCGTCCGAGCAGTACTTC	CAISDSIDPSEQYF
TRBV10-3	TRBJ1-6	NA	NA	TGTGCCATCAGAGAGGGGTTAGAAAATAATTCACCCCTCCACTTT	CAIREGLENNSPLHF
TRBV7-3	TRBJ2-1	once	NA	TGTGCCAGCAGCTTATGGACGGACAATGAGCAGTTCTTC	CASSLWTDNEQFF
TRBV29-1	TRBJ1-1	NA	NA	TGCAGCGCATCCTGGGAAACTGAAGCTTTCTTT	CSASWETEAFF
TRBV7-8	TRBJ1-1	NA	NA	TGTGCCAGCAGCCGACATTGGTCGGACACTGAAGCTTTCTTT	CASSRHWSDTEAFF
TRBV27	TRBJ2-3	NA	TRBD1	TGTGCCAGCAGTTTATATGCGGGACAGGGAGGTACAGATACGCAGTATTTT	CASSLYAGQGGTDTQYF
TRBV5-4	TRBJ1-6	few	NA	TGTGCCAGCAAGGTGGGGAGTATCGATTCACCCCTCCACTTT	CASKVGSIDSPLHF
TRBV2	TRBJ1-1	NA	NA	TGTGCCAGCAGTGGGCGGGACATGAACACTGAAGCTTTCTTT	CASSGRDMNTEAFF
TRBV5-1	TRBJ2-5	NA	TRBD2	TGCGCCAGCAGCTTGCGGGAGGACGAGACCCAGTACTTC	CASSLREDETQYF
TRBV27	TRBJ2-7	NA	NA	TGTGCCAGCATGAGGGCTCCAAGCTCCTACGAGCAGTACTTC	CASMRAPSSYEQYF